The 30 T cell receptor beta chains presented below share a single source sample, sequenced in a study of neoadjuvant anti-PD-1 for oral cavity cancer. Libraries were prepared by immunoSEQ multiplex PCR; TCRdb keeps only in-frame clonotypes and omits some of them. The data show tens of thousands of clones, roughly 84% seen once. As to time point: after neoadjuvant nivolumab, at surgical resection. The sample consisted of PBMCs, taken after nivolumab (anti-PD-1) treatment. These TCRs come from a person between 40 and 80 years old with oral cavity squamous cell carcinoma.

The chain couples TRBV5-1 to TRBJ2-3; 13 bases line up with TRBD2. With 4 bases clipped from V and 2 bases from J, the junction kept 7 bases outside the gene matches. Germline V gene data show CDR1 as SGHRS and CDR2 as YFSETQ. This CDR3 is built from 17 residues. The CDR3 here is CASSRRLAGGVTDTQYF. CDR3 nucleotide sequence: TGCGCCAGCAGCCGAAGACTAGCGGGAGGAGTCACAGATACGCAGTATTTT.

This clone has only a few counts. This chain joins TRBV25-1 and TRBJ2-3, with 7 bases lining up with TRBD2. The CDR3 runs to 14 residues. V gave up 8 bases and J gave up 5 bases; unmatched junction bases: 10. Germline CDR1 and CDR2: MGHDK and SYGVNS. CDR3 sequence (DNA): TGTGCCAGCGGGGGGGATACGGCTGTAGATACGCAGTATTTT. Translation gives CASGGDTAVDTQYF.

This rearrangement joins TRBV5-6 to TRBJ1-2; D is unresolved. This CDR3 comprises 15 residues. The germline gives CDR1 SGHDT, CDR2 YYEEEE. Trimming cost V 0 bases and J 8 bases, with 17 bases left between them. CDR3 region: CASSLGQASFGGYTF. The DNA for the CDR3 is TGTGCCAGCAGCTTGGGCCAGGCGAGTTTCGGGGGCTACACCTTC.

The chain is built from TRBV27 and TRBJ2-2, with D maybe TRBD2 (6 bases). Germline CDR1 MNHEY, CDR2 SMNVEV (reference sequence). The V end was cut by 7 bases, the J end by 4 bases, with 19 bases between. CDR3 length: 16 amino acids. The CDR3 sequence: CASTQLRDFTTGELFF. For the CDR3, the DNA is TGTGCCAGCACCCAACTAAGGGACTTCACCACCGGGGAGCTGTTTTTT.

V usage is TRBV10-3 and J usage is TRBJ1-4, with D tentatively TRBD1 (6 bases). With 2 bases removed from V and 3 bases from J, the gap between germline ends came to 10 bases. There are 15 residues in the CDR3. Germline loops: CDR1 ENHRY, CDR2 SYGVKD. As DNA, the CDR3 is TGTGCCATCAGTGAGAGGCAGGGGTCTAATGAAAAACTGTTTTTT. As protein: CAISERQGSNEKLFF.

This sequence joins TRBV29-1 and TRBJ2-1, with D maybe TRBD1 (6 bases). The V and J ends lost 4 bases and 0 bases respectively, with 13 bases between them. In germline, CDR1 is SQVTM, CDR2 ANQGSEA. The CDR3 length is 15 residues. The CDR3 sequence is CSVVQGSNSYNEQFF. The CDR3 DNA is TGCAGCGTTGTACAGGGAAGTAACTCCTACAATGAGCAGTTCTTC.

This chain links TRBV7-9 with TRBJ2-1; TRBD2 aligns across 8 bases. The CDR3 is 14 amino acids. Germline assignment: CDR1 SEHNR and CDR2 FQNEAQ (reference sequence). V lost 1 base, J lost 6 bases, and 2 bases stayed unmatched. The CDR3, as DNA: TGTGCCAGCAGCTTAGAACTAGCGGCCAATGAGCAGTTCTTC. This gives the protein CASSLELAANEQFF.

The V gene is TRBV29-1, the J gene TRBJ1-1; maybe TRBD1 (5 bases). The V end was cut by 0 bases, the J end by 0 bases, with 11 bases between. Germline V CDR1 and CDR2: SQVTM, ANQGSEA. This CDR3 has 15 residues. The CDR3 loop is CSVEEGGTVNTEAFF. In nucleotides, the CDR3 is TGCAGCGTTGAAGAGGGGGGGACTGTGAACACTGAAGCTTTCTTT. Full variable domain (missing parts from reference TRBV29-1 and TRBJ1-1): SAVISQKPSRDICQRGTSLTIQCQVDSQVTMMFWYRQQPGQSLTLIATANQGSEATYESGFVIDKFPISRPNLTFSTLTVSNMSPEDSSIYLCSVEEGGTVNTEAFFGQGTRLTVV.

This CDR3 is CATSGDANYGYTF. In DNA form, the CDR3 reads TGTGCCACCTCGGGAGACGCTAACTATGGCTACACCTTC. The genes are TRBV6-5 and TRBJ1-2; D remains ambiguous. Germline values: CDR1 MNHEY, CDR2 SVGAGI. The CDR3 covers 13 residues. With 10 bases removed from V and 0 bases from J, the gap between germline ends came to 12 bases.

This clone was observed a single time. CDR3 DNA: TGTGCCAGTAGTAGGGGACTAGCGGGTTTAAGCTCTGGGGCCAACGTCCTGACTTTC. This codes for CASSRGLAGLSSGANVLTF. V and J are TRBV19 and TRBJ2-6; TRBD2 matches 12 bases. Germline CDR1 and CDR2: LNHDA and SQIVND (reference sequence). This CDR3 contains 19 residues. The V gene end was trimmed by 4 bases and the J gene end by 0 bases; junction bases not matched to a gene: 7.

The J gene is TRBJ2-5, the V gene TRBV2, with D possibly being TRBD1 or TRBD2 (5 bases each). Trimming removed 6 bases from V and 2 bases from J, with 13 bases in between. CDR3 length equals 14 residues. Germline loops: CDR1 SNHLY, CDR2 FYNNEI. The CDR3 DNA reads TGTGCCAGCAGGGCAGGGACCGTTCAAGAGACCCAGTACTTC. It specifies CASRAGTVQETQYF. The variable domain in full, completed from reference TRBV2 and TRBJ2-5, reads EPEVTQTPSHQVTQMGQEVILRCVPISNHLYFYWYRQILGQKVEFLVSFYNNEISEKSEIFDDQFSVERPDGSNFTLKIRSTKLEDSAMYFCASRAGTVQETQYFGPGTRLLVL.

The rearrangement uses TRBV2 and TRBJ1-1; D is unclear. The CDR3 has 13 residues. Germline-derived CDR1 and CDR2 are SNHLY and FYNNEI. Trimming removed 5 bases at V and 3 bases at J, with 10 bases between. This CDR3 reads CASSLEPYTEAFF. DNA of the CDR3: TGTGCCAGCAGTCTCGAACCCTACACTGAAGCTTTCTTT. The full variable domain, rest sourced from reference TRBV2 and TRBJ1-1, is EPEVTQTPSHQVTQMGQEVILRCVPISNHLYFYWYRQILGQKVEFLVSFYNNEISEKSEIFDDQFSVERPDGSNFTLKIRSTKLEDSAMYFCASSLEPYTEAFFGQGTRLTVV.

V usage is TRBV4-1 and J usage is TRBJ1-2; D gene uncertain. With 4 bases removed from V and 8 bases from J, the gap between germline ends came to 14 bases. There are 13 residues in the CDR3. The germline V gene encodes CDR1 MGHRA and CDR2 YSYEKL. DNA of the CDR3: TGCGCCAGCAGCCCTACGGGAGGGATCGGCTACACCTTC. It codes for CASSPTGGIGYTF.

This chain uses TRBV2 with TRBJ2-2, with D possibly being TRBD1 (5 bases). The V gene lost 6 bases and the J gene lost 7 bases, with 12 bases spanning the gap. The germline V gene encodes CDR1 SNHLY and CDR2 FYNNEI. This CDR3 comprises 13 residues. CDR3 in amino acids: CASRQGAIGELFF. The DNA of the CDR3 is TGTGCCAGCAGGCAGGGCGCAATCGGGGAGCTGTTTTTT.

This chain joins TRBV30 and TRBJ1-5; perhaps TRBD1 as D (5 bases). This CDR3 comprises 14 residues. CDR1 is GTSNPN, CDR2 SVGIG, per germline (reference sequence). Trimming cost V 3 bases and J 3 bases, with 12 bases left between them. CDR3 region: CAWSQGTLNQPQHF. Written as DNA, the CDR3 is TGTGCCTGGAGCCAAGGGACTCTCAATCAGCCCCAGCATTTT.

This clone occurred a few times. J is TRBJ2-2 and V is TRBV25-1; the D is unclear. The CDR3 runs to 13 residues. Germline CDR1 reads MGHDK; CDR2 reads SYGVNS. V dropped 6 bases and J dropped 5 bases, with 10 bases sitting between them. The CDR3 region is CASSAIGTGELFF. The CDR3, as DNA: TGTGCCAGCAGCGCAATCGGGACCGGGGAGCTGTTTTTT.

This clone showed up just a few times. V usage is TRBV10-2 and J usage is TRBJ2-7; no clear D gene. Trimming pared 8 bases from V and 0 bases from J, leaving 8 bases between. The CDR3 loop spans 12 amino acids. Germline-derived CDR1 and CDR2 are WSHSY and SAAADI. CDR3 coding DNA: TGCGCCAGCTCTGACAACTCCTACGAGCAGTACTTC. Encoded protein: CASSDNSYEQYF.

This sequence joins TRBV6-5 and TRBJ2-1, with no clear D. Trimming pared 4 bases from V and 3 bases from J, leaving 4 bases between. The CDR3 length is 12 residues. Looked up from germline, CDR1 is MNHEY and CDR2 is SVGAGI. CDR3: CASSSRYNEQFF. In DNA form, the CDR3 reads TGTGCCAGCAGTTCCCGCTACAATGAGCAGTTCTTC.

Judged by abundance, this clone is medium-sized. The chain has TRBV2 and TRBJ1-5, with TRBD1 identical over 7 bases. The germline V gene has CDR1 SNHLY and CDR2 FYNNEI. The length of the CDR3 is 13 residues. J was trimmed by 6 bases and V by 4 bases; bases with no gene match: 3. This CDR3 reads CASSGTGGQPQHF. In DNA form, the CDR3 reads TGTGCCAGCAGTGGGACAGGAGGTCAGCCCCAGCATTTT.

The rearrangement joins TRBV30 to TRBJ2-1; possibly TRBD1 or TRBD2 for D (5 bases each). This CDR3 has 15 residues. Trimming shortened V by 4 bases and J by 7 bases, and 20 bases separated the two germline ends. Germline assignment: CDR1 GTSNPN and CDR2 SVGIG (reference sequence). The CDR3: CAWKKPEGRWNEQFF. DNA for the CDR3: TGTGCCTGGAAAAAACCCGAGGGGCGATGGAATGAGCAGTTCTTC.

In nucleotides, the CDR3 is TGCGCCAGCAGCCAGCTTGGGATCCCCGTCGAGTACACCTTC. This encodes CASSQLGIPVEYTF. The chain is built from TRBV5-1 and TRBJ1-2; no firm D call. Germline values: CDR1 SGHRS, CDR2 YFSETQ. CDR3 size: 14 residues. Trimming removed 4 bases at V and 11 bases at J, with 21 bases between.

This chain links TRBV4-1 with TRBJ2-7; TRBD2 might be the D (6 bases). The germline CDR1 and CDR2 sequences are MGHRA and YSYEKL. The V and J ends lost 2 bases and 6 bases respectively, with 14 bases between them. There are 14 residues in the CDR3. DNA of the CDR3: TGCGCCAGCAGCCAACCCGGGACTTCCATCGAGCAGTACTTC. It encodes CASSQPGTSIEQYF.

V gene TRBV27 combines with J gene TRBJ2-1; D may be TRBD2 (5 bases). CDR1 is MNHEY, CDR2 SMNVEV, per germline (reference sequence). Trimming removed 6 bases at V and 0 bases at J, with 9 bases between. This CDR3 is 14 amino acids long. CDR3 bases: TGTGCCAGCAGGCTCCGGGGCTCCTACAATGAGCAGTTCTTC. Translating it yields CASRLRGSYNEQFF.

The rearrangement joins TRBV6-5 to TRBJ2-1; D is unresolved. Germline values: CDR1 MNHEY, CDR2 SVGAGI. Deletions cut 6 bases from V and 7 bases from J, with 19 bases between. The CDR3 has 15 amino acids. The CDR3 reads CASRNPGSVRNEQFF. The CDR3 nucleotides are TGTGCCAGCAGGAACCCGGGCTCGGTTCGGAATGAGCAGTTCTTC.

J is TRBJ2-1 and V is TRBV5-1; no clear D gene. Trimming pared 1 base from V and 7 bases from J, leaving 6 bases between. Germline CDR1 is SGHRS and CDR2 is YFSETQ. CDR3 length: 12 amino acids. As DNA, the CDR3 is TGCGCCAGCAGCTTGAACGGGAATGAGCAGTTCTTC. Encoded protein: CASSLNGNEQFF.

Written as DNA, the CDR3 is TGCGCCAGCAGCTTGACTACAGCGAACACCGGGGAGCTGTTTTTT. This codes for CASSLTTANTGELFF. This sequence joins TRBV5-1 and TRBJ2-2, with no clear D. The CDR3 spans 15 residues. The V gene's germline CDR1 is SGHRS and CDR2 YFSETQ. V dropped 1 base and J dropped 0 bases, with 7 bases sitting between them.

CDR3 in amino acids: CASSPPGSLSYEQYF. DNA for the CDR3: TGTGCCAGCTCACCACCCGGGTCCCTCTCCTACGAGCAGTACTTC. This rearrangement joins TRBV18 to TRBJ2-7; D gene unclear. This CDR3 has 15 amino acids. V lost 0 bases and J 0 bases, leaving 9 bases between the germline ends. Looked up from germline, CDR1 is KGHSH and CDR2 is LQKENI.

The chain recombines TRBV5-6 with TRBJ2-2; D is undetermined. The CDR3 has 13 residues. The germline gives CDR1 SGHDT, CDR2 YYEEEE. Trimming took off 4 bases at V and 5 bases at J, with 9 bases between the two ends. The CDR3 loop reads CASSRVSTGELFF. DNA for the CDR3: TGTGCCAGCAGCCGAGTTTCAACCGGGGAGCTGTTTTTT.

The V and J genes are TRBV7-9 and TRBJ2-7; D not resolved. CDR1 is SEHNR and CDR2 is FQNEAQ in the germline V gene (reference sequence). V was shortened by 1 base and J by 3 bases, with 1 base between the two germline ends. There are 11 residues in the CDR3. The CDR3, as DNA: TGTGCCAGCAGCTTAGTCTACGAGCAGTACTTC. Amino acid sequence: CASSLVYEQYF.

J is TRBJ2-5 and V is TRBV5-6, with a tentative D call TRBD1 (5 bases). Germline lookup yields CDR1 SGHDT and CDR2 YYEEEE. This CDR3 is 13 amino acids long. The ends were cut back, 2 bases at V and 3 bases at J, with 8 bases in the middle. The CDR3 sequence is CASSLDRKETQYF. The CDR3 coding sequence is TGTGCCAGCAGCTTAGACAGAAAAGAGACCCAGTACTTC.